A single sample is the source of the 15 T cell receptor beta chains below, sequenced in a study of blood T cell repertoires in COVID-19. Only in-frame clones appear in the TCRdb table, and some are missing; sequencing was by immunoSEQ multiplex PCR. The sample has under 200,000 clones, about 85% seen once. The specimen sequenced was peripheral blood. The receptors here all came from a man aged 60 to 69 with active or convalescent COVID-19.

The CDR3 DNA reads as TGTGCCAGCAGTTTATTCGGCGGGGGGGCTGGGGCCAACGTCCTGACTTTC. Translation gives CASSLFGGGAGANVLTF. This chain uses TRBV27 with TRBJ2-6; 9 bases line up with TRBD2. Trimming at V came to 1 base and at J to 2 bases, leaving 3 bases not matched to a gene. CDR1 is MNHEY, CDR2 SMNVEV, per germline (reference sequence). This CDR3 has 17 residues. Variable domain in full (rest from reference TRBV27 and TRBJ2-6): EAQVTQNPRYLITVTGKKLTVTCSQNMNHEYMSWYRQDPGLGLRQIYYSMNVEVTDKGDVPEGYKVSRKEKRNFPLILESPSPNQTSLYFCASSLFGGGAGANVLTFGAGSRLTVL.

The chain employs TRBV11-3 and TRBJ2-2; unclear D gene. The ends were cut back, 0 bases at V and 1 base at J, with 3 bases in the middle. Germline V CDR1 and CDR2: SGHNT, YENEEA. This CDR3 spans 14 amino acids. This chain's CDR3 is CASSLDGNTGELFF. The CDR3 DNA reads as TGTGCCAGCAGCTTAGACGGGAACACCGGGGAGCTGTTTTTT.

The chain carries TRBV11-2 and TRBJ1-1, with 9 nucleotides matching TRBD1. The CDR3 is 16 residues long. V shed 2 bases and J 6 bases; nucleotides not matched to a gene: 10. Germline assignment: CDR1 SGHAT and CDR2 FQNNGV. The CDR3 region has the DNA TGTGCCAGCAGCTTACAGACAGGGGGGAGTGGGGCTGAAGCTTTCTTT. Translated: CASSLQTGGSGAEAFF.

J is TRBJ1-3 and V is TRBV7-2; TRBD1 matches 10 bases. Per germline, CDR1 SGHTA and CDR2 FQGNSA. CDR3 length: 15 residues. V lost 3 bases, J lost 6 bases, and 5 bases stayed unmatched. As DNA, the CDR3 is TGTGCCAGCAGCTTTTACGGGACAGGGGAAAACACCATATATTTT. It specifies CASSFYGTGENTIYF.

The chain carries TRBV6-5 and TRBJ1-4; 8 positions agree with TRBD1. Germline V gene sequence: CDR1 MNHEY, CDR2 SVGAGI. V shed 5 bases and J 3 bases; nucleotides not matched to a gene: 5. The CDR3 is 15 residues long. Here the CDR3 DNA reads TGTGCCAGCAGTCGACAGGGGAGGGCTAATGAAAAACTGTTTTTT. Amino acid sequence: CASSRQGRANEKLFF.

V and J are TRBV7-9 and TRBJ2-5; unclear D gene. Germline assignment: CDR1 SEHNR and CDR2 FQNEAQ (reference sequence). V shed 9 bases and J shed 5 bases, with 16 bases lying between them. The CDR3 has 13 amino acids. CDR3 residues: CASVRDVGETQYF. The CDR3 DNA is TGTGCCAGTGTAAGAGATGTCGGGGAGACCCAGTACTTC.

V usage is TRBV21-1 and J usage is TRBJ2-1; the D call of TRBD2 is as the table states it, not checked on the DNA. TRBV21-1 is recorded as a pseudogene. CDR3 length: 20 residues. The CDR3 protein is CASVRVRLAGGPERDNEQFF. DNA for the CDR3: TGTGCCAGCGTCAGGGTCCGACTAGCGGGGGGGCCGGAGAGAGACAATGAGCAGTTCTTC.

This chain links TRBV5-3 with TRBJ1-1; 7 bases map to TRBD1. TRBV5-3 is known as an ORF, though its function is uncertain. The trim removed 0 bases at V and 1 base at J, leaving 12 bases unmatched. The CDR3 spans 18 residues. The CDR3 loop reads CARSLVCRGQRTNTEAFF. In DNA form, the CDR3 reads TGTGCCAGAAGCTTGGTATGCAGGGGACAGAGGACGAACACTGAAGCTTTCTTT.

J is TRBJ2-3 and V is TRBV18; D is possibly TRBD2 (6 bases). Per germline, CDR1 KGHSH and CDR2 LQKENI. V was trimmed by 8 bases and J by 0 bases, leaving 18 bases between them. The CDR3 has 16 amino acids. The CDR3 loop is CASATPPGTSTDTQYF. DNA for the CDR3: TGTGCCAGCGCTACTCCCCCAGGGACTAGCACAGATACGCAGTATTTT.

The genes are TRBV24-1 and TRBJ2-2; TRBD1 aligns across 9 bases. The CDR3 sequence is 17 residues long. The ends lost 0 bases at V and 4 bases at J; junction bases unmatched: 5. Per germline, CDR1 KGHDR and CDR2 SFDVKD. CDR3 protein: CATSDLPRTGVTGELFF. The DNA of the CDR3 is TGTGCCACCAGTGATTTGCCTCGGACAGGGGTCACCGGGGAGCTGTTTTTT.

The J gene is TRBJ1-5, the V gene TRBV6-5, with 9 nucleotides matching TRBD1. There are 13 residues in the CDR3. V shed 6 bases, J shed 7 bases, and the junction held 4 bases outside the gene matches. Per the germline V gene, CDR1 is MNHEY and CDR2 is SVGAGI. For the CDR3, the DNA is TGTGCCAGCAGCCGGGACAGGGCGCAGCCCCAGCATTTT. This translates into CASSRDRAQPQHF.

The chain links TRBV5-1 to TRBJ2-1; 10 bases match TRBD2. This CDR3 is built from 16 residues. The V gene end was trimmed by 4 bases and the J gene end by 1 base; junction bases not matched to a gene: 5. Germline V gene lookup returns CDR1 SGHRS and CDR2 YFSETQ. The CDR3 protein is CASSPLAGDSYNEQFF. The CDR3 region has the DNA TGCGCCAGCAGCCCGCTAGCGGGGGATTCCTACAATGAGCAGTTCTTC.

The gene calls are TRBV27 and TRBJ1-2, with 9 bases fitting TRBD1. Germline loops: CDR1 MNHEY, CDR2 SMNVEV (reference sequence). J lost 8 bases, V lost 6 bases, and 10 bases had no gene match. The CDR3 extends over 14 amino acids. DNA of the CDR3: TGTGCCAGCAGGTACCGGGACAGGGAGGACGGCTACACCTTC. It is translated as CASRYRDREDGYTF.

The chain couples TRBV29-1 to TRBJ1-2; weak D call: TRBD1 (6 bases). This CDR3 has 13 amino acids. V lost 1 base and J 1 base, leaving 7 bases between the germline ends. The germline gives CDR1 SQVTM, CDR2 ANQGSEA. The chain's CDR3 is CSVEGRGNYGYTF. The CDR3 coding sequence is TGCAGCGTTGAAGGCAGGGGTAACTATGGCTACACCTTC.

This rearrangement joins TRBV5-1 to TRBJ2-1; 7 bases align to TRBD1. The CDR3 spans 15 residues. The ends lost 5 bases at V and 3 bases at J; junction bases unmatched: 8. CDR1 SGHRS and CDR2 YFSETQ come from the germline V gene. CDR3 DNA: TGCGCCAGCAGGTTCCGGGACAGACTCTACAATGAGCAGTTCTTC. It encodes CASRFRDRLYNEQFF.